The entry that follows covers one TCR beta chain sequence. This entry is derived from a study of blood T cell repertoires in COVID-19. Across the study: Collection of acute and convalescent COVID-19 samples took place in the United States, Italy and Spain. Sample material is recorded as cDNA or gDNA derived from T cells, B-cell-depleted T cells, or PBMCs.

Original data processing: Reference gene primer amplification gave nucleated cell count estimates. Only in-frame clones appear in the TCRdb table, and some are missing; sequencing was by immunoSEQ multiplex PCR. V and J calls and clone size come straight from that table; D and trimming were deduced from the DNA. The sample has some 200,000 clones; 86% are singletons. The V gene's germline CDR1 is LGHNA and CDR2 YSLEER. This CDR3 has 15 amino acids. V lost 0 bases to trimming and J lost 4 bases; unmatched junction nucleotides: 5. The chain links TRBV4-3 to TRBJ2-5; 7 bases map to TRBD1. The sequence was obtained from a woman in her 70s with acute or convalescent COVID-19. Specimen: peripheral blood. CDR3 nucleotides: TGCGCCAGCAGCCAAGATCCAGGGGGACGAGAGACCCAGTACTTC. Protein product: CASSQDPGGRETQYF.